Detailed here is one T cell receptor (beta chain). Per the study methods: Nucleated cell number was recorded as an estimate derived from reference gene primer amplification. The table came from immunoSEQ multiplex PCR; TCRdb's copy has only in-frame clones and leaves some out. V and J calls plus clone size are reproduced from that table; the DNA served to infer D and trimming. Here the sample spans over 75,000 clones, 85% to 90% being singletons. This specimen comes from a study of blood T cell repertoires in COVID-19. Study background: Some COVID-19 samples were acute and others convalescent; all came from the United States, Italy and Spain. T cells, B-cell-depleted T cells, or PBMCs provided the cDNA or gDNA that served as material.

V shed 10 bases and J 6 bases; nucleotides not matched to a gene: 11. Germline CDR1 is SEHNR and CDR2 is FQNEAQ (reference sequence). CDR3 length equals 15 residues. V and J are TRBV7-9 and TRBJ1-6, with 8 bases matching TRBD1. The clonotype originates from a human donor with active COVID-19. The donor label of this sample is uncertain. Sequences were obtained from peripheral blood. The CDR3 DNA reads TGTGCCACCAAAAATAAGGGACAGGTTAATTCACCCCTCCACTTT. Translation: CATKNKGQVNSPLHF.